One and the same sample provided the 32 T cell receptor beta chains below, sequenced in a study of CD8+ T cells in alopecia areata. Extraction of RNA preceded its reverse transcription into cDNA, which served as the sequencing template. Generated by immunoSEQ multiplex PCR, the TCRdb table keeps only in-frame clones and is missing some. The data hold roughly 200,000 clones, with roughly 50% observed a single time. Indicated treatment: oral pan-JAK inhibitor, 5-10 mg twice daily. The sequences come from CD8+ T cells sorted from blood, collected at week 24, from a patient treated with tofacitinib. The receptors were sampled from a human donor with alopecia areata.

The genes are TRBV29-1 and TRBJ2-3; a weak D match, TRBD2 (5 bases). The germline V gene encodes CDR1 SQVTM and CDR2 ANQGSEA. Deletions cut 4 bases from V and 2 bases from J, with 7 bases between. This CDR3 has 12 amino acids. The CDR3 DNA sequence: TGCAGCGTTGGAGGGCACACAGATACGCAGTATTTT. It codes for CSVGGHTDTQYF.

The chain links TRBV5-6 to TRBJ2-1, with TRBD1 matching over 8 bases. The CDR3 has 16 residues. Germline CDR1 SGHDT, CDR2 YYEEEE. V lost 3 bases, J lost 2 bases, and 7 bases stayed unmatched. As DNA, the CDR3 is TGTGCCAGCAGCTGCCCCCGGGACAGGACCTACAATGAGCAGTTCTTC. This translates into CASSCPRDRTYNEQFF.

This clone has a handful of counts. The chain recombines TRBV13 with TRBJ1-6; TRBD1 is a possible D gene (5 bases). From germline, CDR1 is PRHDT and CDR2 FYEKMQ (reference sequence). V lost 0 bases and J 10 bases, leaving 16 bases between the germline ends. The CDR3 covers 16 residues. The CDR3 sequence is CASSLGLSGPRSPLHF. The CDR3, as DNA: TGTGCCAGCAGCTTAGGGCTGTCGGGACCCCGGTCACCCCTCCACTTT.

This clone showed up just once. The J gene is TRBJ2-1, the V gene TRBV19; 8 nucleotides match TRBD1. CDR3 size: 14 residues. With 1 base clipped from V and 7 bases from J, the junction kept 3 bases outside the gene matches. CDR1 is LNHDA and CDR2 is SQIVND in the germline V gene (reference sequence). The CDR3 region is CASSIVQGANEQFF. CDR3 nucleotides: TGTGCCAGTAGTATAGTTCAGGGGGCGAATGAGCAGTTCTTC. Full variable domain (missing parts from reference TRBV19 and TRBJ2-1): DGGITQSPKYLFRKEGQNVTLSCEQNLNHDAMYWYRQDPGQGLRLIYYSQIVNDFQKGDIAEGYSVSREKKESFPLTVTSAQKNPTAFYLCASSIVQGANEQFFGPGTRLTVL.

The gene calls are TRBV7-2 and TRBJ2-7; D ambiguous. Trimming removed 2 bases from V and 2 bases from J, with 10 bases in between. This CDR3 comprises 14 residues. The V gene's germline CDR1 is SGHTA and CDR2 FQGNSA. The CDR3 region is CASSLNRDTYEQYF. The DNA of the CDR3 is TGTGCCAGCAGCTTAAATCGAGATACCTACGAGCAGTACTTC.

This clone was detected a few times. This CDR3 is CASAPREGITDTQYF. CDR3 coding DNA: TGTGCCAGCGCACCAAGGGAGGGGATCACAGATACGCAGTATTTT. The chain couples TRBV2 to TRBJ2-3; 7 positions agree with TRBD2. Per the germline V gene, CDR1 is SNHLY and CDR2 is FYNNEI. Trimming at V came to 8 bases and at J to 2 bases, leaving 10 bases not matched to a gene. There are 15 residues in the CDR3.

The J gene is TRBJ1-2, the V gene TRBV9, with 7 bases aligning to TRBD1. V was pared by 4 bases and J by 2 bases, with 11 bases of the junction left unmatched. CDR3 length: 16 residues. Germline V CDR1 and CDR2: SGDLS, YYNGEE. The CDR3: CASSPPGTEKNYGYTF. DNA of the CDR3: TGTGCCAGCAGCCCTCCCGGGACAGAGAAAAACTATGGCTACACCTTC.

CDR3 DNA: TGTGCCAGCAGCTTTGAGGGAGGGTCTGGGGCCAACGTCCTGACTTTC. Translation gives CASSFEGGSGANVLTF. This chain uses TRBV7-9 with TRBJ2-6; 7 bases map to TRBD2. Per the germline V gene, CDR1 is SEHNR and CDR2 is FQNEAQ (reference sequence). The CDR3 sequence is 16 residues long. V shed 3 bases and J 1 base; nucleotides not matched to a gene: 3.

This clone was detected a few times. The chain couples TRBV7-9 to TRBJ2-2; D might be TRBD2 (6 bases). With 6 bases removed from V and 0 bases from J, the gap between germline ends came to 17 bases. Germline loops: CDR1 SEHNR, CDR2 FQNEAQ (reference sequence). CDR3 length: 17 amino acids. The CDR3 reads CASRDGSGTANTGELFF. CDR3 in DNA: TGTGCCAGCAGAGATGGGTCGGGGACTGCGAACACCGGGGAGCTGTTTTTT.

The gene calls are TRBV29-1 and TRBJ2-3, with no clear D. The CDR3 sequence is 13 residues long. Germline V gene lookup returns CDR1 SQVTM and CDR2 ANQGSEA. V lost 4 bases and J 2 bases, leaving 10 bases between the germline ends. CDR3 region: CSVGGLDTDTQYF. The CDR3 DNA is TGCAGCGTTGGGGGATTAGACACAGATACGCAGTATTTT.

The chain employs TRBV30 and TRBJ1-2; 11 bases match TRBD1. Germline CDR1 is GTSNPN and CDR2 is SVGIG (reference sequence). V dropped 3 bases and J dropped 7; count of bases not matched to a gene: 4. This CDR3 is 13 amino acids long. CDR3 amino acids: CAWSAGTGGGYTF. In DNA, the CDR3 is TGTGCCTGGAGCGCCGGGACAGGGGGTGGCTACACCTTC. Complete variable domain (other parts from reference TRBV30 and TRBJ1-2): SQTIHQWPATLVQPVGSPLSLECTVEGTSNPNLYWYRQAAGRGLQLLFYSVGIGQISSEVPQNLSASRPQDRQFILSSKKLLLSDSGFYLCAWSAGTGGGYTFGSGTRLTVV.

The gene calls are TRBV7-9 and TRBJ2-7, with D unresolved. CDR3 length: 12 residues. The V end lost 6 bases, the J end lost 6 bases, and 12 bases lay between the germline ends. Germline loops: CDR1 SEHNR, CDR2 FQNEAQ (reference sequence). The CDR3 DNA follows: TGTGCCAGCAGTTTCTATAATCCCGAGCAGTACTTC. Encoded protein: CASSFYNPEQYF. The variable domain in full, completed from reference TRBV7-9 and TRBJ2-7, reads DTGVSQNPRHKITKRGQNVTFRCDPISEHNRLYWYRQTLGQGPEFLTYFQNEAQLEKSRLLSDRFSAERPKGSFSTLEIQRTEQGDSAMYLCASSFYNPEQYFGPGTRLTVT.

This rearrangement joins TRBV29-1 to TRBJ1-1, with D maybe TRBD1 (6 bases). V shed 5 bases and J shed 5 bases, with 21 bases lying between them. This CDR3 comprises 15 residues. Germline V gene lookup returns CDR1 SQVTM and CDR2 ANQGSEA. The CDR3 sequence is CSVPQGREGGTEAFF. The CDR3 DNA is TGCAGCGTTCCCCAGGGAAGAGAGGGGGGGACTGAAGCTTTCTTT.

This clone was seen more than once but under ten times. This rearrangement joins TRBV28 to TRBJ2-2; 7 bases are a match to TRBD1. V shed 5 bases and J 1 base; nucleotides not matched to a gene: 4. Germline CDR1 reads MDHEN; CDR2 reads SYDVKM. The CDR3 length is 15 residues. CDR3: CASSLGTVNTGELFF. CDR3 nucleotides: TGTGCCAGCAGTCTCGGGACAGTGAACACCGGGGAGCTGTTTTTT. The complete variable domain, with remaining parts taken from reference TRBV28 and TRBJ2-2, reads DVKVTQSSRYLVKRTGEKVFLECVQDMDHENMFWYRQDPGLGLRLIYFSYDVKMKEKGDIPEGYSVSREKKERFSLILESASTNQTSMYLCASSLGTVNTGELFFGEGSRLTVL.

This clone was counted a few times. This rearrangement joins TRBV5-6 to TRBJ1-5; D remains unclear. The CDR3 contains 14 residues. Germline V gene sequence: CDR1 SGHDT, CDR2 YYEEEE. V gave up 1 base and J gave up 7 bases, with 12 bases separating them. The CDR3 sequence is CASSLSGFGQPQHF. The CDR3 bases are TGTGCCAGCAGCTTGAGCGGCTTTGGGCAGCCCCAGCATTTT.

There are a few counts of this clone. The V gene is TRBV13, the J gene TRBJ2-7; the D is unclear. Germline assignment: CDR1 PRHDT and CDR2 FYEKMQ (reference sequence). V was clipped by 4 bases and J by 4 bases, with 14 bases between them. This CDR3 spans 14 amino acids. The CDR3 protein is CASSSRDLEYEQYF. CDR3 DNA sequence: TGTGCCAGCAGCTCTAGGGATTTGGAGTACGAGCAGTACTTC.

V and J are TRBV9 and TRBJ2-3, with D hard to call. This CDR3 contains 13 residues. Germline lookup yields CDR1 SGDLS and CDR2 YYNGEE. V lost 5 bases to trimming and J lost 0 bases, with 7 bases between them. DNA of the CDR3: TGTGCCAGCAGATCGGACAGCACAGATACGCAGTATTTT. Translation gives CASRSDSTDTQYF.

The chain couples TRBV9 to TRBJ2-5; TRBD2 matches 11 bases. The CDR3 covers 16 residues. The germline V gene has CDR1 SGDLS and CDR2 YYNGEE. The ends lost 0 bases at V and 1 base at J; junction bases unmatched: 2. For the CDR3, the DNA is TGTGCCAGCAGCGTAGCTGGGACTAGCGGCCAAGAGACCCAGTACTTC. The encoded protein is CASSVAGTSGQETQYF.

The chain uses TRBV7-8 and TRBJ2-1; 9 bases are shared with TRBD1. Germline loops: CDR1 SGHVS, CDR2 FQNEAQ. V gave up 10 bases and J gave up 2 bases; unmatched junction bases: 12. This CDR3 has 16 residues. CDR3 amino acids: CATFPAGTGTYNEQFF. CDR3 bases: TGTGCCACTTTCCCCGCCGGGACAGGGACCTACAATGAGCAGTTCTTC.

The chain recombines TRBV9 with TRBJ2-3; no clear D. Germline loops: CDR1 SGDLS, CDR2 YYNGEE. V was shortened by 4 bases and J by 6 bases, with 9 bases between the two germline ends. The CDR3 sequence is 12 residues long. The CDR3 region has the DNA TGTGCCAGCAGCTCCCAGCAGGATACGCAGTATTTT. It specifies CASSSQQDTQYF. The full variable domain, rest sourced from reference TRBV9 and TRBJ2-3, is DSGVTQTPKHLITATGQRVTLRCSPRSGDLSVYWYQQSLDQGLQFLIQYYNGEERAKGNILERFSAQQFPDLHSELNLSSLELGDSALYFCASSSQQDTQYFGPGTRLTVL.

The chain carries TRBV28 and TRBJ1-2, with no clear D. Deletions cut 2 bases from V and 8 bases from J, with 21 bases between. The CDR3 has 16 amino acids. The V gene's germline CDR1 is MDHEN and CDR2 SYDVKM. CDR3 nucleotide sequence: TGTGCCAGCAGTTTAACCCAGAGAGATACTTTACGGGGCTACACCTTC. Translation: CASSLTQRDTLRGYTF.

The J gene is TRBJ2-7, the V gene TRBV29-1; D remains ambiguous. With 7 bases removed from V and 2 bases from J, the gap between germline ends came to 15 bases. In germline, CDR1 is SQVTM, CDR2 ANQGSEA. The CDR3 contains 13 residues. The CDR3 bases are TGCAGCGCAGAAGACGACACTACCTACGAGCAGTACTTC. This gives the protein CSAEDDTTYEQYF.

This clone was detected a few times. The V and J genes are TRBV28 and TRBJ1-1, with D unresolved. Trimming left V 5 bases short and J 4 bases short, with 14 bases between. There are 14 residues in the CDR3. CDR1 is MDHEN and CDR2 is SYDVKM in the germline V gene. CDR3 amino acids: CASSPRRAGTEAFF. The CDR3 DNA follows: TGTGCCAGCAGTCCCCGGAGGGCGGGCACTGAAGCTTTCTTT.

This clone was seen a handful of times. The chain combines TRBV29-1 with TRBJ1-1; 10 bases agree with TRBD1. This CDR3 has 15 residues. Trimming took 7 bases from V and 1 from J; bases not matched to a gene: 9. Germline CDR1 is SQVTM and CDR2 is ANQGSEA. For the CDR3, the DNA is TGCAGCGCCGCCGGGGACAGGGGAGGGAACACTGAAGCTTTCTTT. Protein: CSAAGDRGGNTEAFF.

For this clone: The identical CDR3 is also encoded by other nucleotide sequences in the sample. This chain joins TRBV11-2 and TRBJ2-7, with D uncertain. CDR1 and CDR2 (germline): SGHAT, FQNNGV. This CDR3 spans 12 amino acids. The ends were cut back, 0 bases at V and 3 bases at J, with 3 bases in the middle. The DNA for the CDR3 is TGTGCCAGCAGCTTAGACAGCTACGAGCAGTACTTC. It translates to CASSLDSYEQYF.

This clone has a handful of counts. The rearrangement links TRBV19 to TRBJ2-1; D gene ambiguous. Germline assignment: CDR1 LNHDA and CDR2 SQIVND (reference sequence). V was cut by 7 bases and J by 5 bases, with 12 bases left in between. There are 13 residues in the CDR3. CDR3: CASNLGSNNEQFF. Here the CDR3 DNA reads TGTGCCAGTAATTTGGGATCTAACAATGAGCAGTTCTTC.

This chain joins TRBV6-5 and TRBJ1-4; D might be TRBD1 (5 bases). CDR3 size: 13 residues. V lost 3 bases and J 8 bases, leaving 10 bases between the germline ends. CDR1 MNHEY and CDR2 SVGAGI come from the germline V gene. The CDR3 is CASSYNQGEKLFF. In DNA form, the CDR3 reads TGTGCCAGCAGTTATAATCAGGGAGAAAAACTGTTTTTT.

This clone was picked up a small number of times. The V call is TRBV7-8, the J call TRBJ1-5, with 8 bases that match TRBD1. Trimming cost V 5 bases and J 2 bases; bases outside gene matches: 8. CDR1 and CDR2 (germline): SGHVS, FQNEAQ. The CDR3 runs 16 residues. Here the CDR3 reads CASSLSGQGGNQPQHF. The CDR3 bases are TGTGCCAGCAGCCTATCTGGACAGGGTGGCAATCAGCCCCAGCATTTT.

A remark on this clone: Distinct nucleotide sequences in the sample also encode this CDR3. The chain has TRBV5-6 and TRBJ2-3, with TRBD2 as a possible D gene (5 bases). Trimming removed 0 bases at V and 6 bases at J, with 5 bases between. The CDR3 is 12 residues long. Germline CDR1 SGHDT, CDR2 YYEEEE. CDR3 amino acids: CASSLGGDTQYF. The CDR3 DNA sequence: TGTGCCAGCAGCTTGGGAGGGGATACGCAGTATTTT. The whole variable domain, filled in from reference TRBV5-6 and TRBJ2-3, reads DAGVTQSPTHLIKTRGQQVTLRCSPKSGHDTVSWYQQALGQGPQFIFQYYEEEERQRGNFPDRFSGHQFPNYSSELNVNALLLGDSALYLCASSLGGDTQYFGPGTRLTVL.

Of note for this clone: Other DNA sequences in this specimen translate into the identical CDR3. V gene TRBV29-1 combines with J gene TRBJ1-2, with unresolved D. Germline V gene data show CDR1 as SQVTM and CDR2 as ANQGSEA. With 0 bases removed from V and 5 bases from J, the gap between germline ends came to 7 bases. The CDR3 length is 12 residues. The CDR3 DNA follows: TGCAGCGTTGAAGATCGATTTTATGGCTACACCTTC. Amino acids: CSVEDRFYGYTF.

This CDR3 is CASSWGRDGDEQFF. CDR3 sequence (DNA): TGTGCCAGCAGCTGGGGCAGGGATGGCGATGAGCAGTTCTTC. This sequence joins TRBV7-3 and TRBJ2-1; TRBD1 is a possible D gene (5 bases). CDR1 is SGHTA, CDR2 FQGTGA, per germline. Trimming pared 4 bases from V and 8 bases from J, leaving 15 bases between. The CDR3 has 14 amino acids.

This clone occurred a few times. The gene calls are TRBV11-2 and TRBJ2-7; no firm D call. Germline V CDR1 and CDR2: SGHAT, FQNNGV. Trimming shortened V by 4 bases and J by 4 bases, and 11 bases separated the two germline ends. The CDR3 totals 13 residues. CDR3 sequence reads: CASSSSGEYEQYF. CDR3 bases: TGTGCCAGCAGCTCTAGTGGGGAATACGAGCAGTACTTC.